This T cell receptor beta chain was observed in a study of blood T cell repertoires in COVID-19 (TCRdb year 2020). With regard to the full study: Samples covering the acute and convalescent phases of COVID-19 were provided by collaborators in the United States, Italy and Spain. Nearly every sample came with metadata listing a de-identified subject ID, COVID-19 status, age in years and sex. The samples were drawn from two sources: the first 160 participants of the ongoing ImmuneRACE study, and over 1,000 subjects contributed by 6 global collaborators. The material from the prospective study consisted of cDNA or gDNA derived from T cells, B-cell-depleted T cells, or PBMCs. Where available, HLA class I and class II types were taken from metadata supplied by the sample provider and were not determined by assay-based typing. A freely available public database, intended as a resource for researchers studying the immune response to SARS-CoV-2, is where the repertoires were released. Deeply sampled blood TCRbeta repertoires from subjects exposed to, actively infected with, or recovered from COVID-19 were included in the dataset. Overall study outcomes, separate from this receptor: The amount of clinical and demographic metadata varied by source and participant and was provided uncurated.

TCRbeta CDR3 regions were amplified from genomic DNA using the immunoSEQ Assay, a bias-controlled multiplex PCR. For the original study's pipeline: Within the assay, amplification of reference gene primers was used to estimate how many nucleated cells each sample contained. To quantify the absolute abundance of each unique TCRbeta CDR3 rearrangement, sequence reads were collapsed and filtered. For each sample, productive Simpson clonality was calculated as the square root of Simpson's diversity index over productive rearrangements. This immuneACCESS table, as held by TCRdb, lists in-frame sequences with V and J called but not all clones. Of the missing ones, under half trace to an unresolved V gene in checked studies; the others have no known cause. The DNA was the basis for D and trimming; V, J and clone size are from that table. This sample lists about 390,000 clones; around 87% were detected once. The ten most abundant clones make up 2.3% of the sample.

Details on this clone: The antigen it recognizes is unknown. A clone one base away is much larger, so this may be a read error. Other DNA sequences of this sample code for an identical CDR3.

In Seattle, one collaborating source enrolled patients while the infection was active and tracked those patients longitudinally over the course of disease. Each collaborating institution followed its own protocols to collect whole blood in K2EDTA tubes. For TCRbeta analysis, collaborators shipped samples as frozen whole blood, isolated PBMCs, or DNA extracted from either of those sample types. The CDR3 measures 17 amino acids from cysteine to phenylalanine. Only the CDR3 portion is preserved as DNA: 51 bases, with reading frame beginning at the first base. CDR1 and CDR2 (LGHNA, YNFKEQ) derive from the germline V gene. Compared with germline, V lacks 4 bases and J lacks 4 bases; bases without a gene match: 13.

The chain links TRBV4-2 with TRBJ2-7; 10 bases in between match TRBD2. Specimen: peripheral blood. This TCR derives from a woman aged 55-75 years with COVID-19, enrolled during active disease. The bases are TGTGCCAGCAGCCGACTTAGCGGGGGGCCTGAACGTTACGAGCAGTACTTC. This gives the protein CASSRLSGGPERYEQYF.